This passage covers 8 T cell receptor beta chains from one sample sequenced in a study of cytomegalovirus exposure and HLA in healthy donors. The PCR ran on 60 Vbeta and 13 Jbeta primers. TCRdb keeps only in-frame clones here, not all; method: immunoSEQ multiplex PCR. The sample consists of fewer than 95,000 clones, roughly 60% of them appearing once. Input material: PBMCs. These receptors all come from a woman aged 45-59 years in good health and CMV-seropositive.

This chain uses TRBV7-9 with TRBJ1-2; possible D gene TRBD1, 5 bases. Looked up from germline, CDR1 is SEHNR and CDR2 is FQNEAQ (reference sequence). This CDR3 contains 18 residues. Trimming took off 0 bases at V and 3 bases at J, with 20 bases between the two ends. The CDR3 spells CASSLAAGRGGTYYGYTF. The CDR3 DNA follows: TGTGCCAGCAGCTTAGCGGCGGGGAGAGGAGGGACGTACTATGGCTACACCTTC.

The rearrangement joins TRBV5-4 to TRBJ2-5; 9 bases match TRBD2. This CDR3 region has 14 residues. The germline V gene has CDR1 SGHNT and CDR2 YYREEE (reference sequence). The V gene end was trimmed by 0 bases and the J gene end by 5 bases; junction bases not matched to a gene: 2. The CDR3 DNA is TGTGCCAGCAGCTTGGCCGCGGGGGGGGAGACCCAGTACTTC. Translating gives CASSLAAGGETQYF. The whole variable domain, filled in from reference TRBV5-4 and TRBJ2-5, reads ETGVTQSPTHLIKTRGQQVTLRCSSQSGHNTVSWYQQALGQGPQFIFQYYREEENGRGNFPPRFSGLQFPNYSSELNVNALELDDSALYLCASSLAAGGETQYFGPGTRLLVL.

This chain uses TRBV6-5 with TRBJ2-7; 9 bases agree with TRBD1. Trimming took 2 bases from V and 5 from J; bases not matched to a gene: 7. Looked up from germline, CDR1 is MNHEY and CDR2 is SVGAGI. The CDR3 consists of 15 residues. The CDR3 protein is CASSYGRTGGNEQYF. In DNA, the CDR3 is TGTGCCAGCAGTTACGGTCGAACAGGGGGCAACGAGCAGTACTTC.

The J gene is TRBJ1-1, the V gene TRBV11-2, with 8 positions matching TRBD1. The CDR3 spans 13 residues. Unmatched junction bases numbered 5, after V lost 5 bases and J lost 6 bases. Germline CDR1 is SGHAT and CDR2 is FQNNGV. The CDR3 DNA sequence: TGTGCCAGCAGCCCGACAGGGGACCCTGAAGCTTTCTTT. Translating it yields CASSPTGDPEAFF.

The CDR3 is CASSVTSGGAETQYF. CDR3 DNA: TGTGCCAGCAGCGTAACTAGCGGGGGGGCGGAGACCCAGTACTTC. The chain carries TRBV9 and TRBJ2-5; 13 nucleotides align to TRBD2. CDR3 length: 15 amino acids. Germline V gene lookup returns CDR1 SGDLS and CDR2 YYNGEE. V trimming: 1 base; J trimming: 5 bases; junction bases outside the gene matches: 2.

The chain carries TRBV7-9 and TRBJ2-3; the match to TRBD2 covers 9 bases. Trimming removed 2 bases from V and 0 bases from J; junction bases left unmatched: 3. There are 16 residues in the CDR3. Germline assignment: CDR1 SEHNR and CDR2 FQNEAQ (reference sequence). The DNA for the CDR3 is TGTGCCAGCAGCTTAAGACTAGCGGAGAGCACAGATACGCAGTATTTT. It translates to CASSLRLAESTDTQYF.

V and J are TRBV6-5 and TRBJ2-3, with 9 bases aligning to TRBD2. Germline CDR1 is MNHEY and CDR2 is SVGAGI. Losses at the gene ends were 6 bases for V and 5 bases for J; bases not matched to a gene: 6. The CDR3 loop spans 14 amino acids. CDR3 sequence: CASRQRGEGDTQYF. In DNA, the CDR3 is TGTGCCAGCAGACAGCGGGGGGAGGGAGATACGCAGTATTTT.

The chain combines TRBV6-6 with TRBJ1-5, with D unresolved. This CDR3 spans 14 amino acids. Looked up from germline, CDR1 is MNHNY and CDR2 is SVGAGI (reference sequence). V was shortened by 7 bases and J by 2 bases, with 12 bases between the two germline ends. DNA of the CDR3: TGTGCCAGCACCGAGGGTGCGGGCAATCAGCCCCAGCATTTT. This gives the protein CASTEGAGNQPQHF.